A selection of T cell receptor beta chains follows, all from one sample in a study of CD8 T cells in ankylosing spondylitis. Using its own MiXCR run on the 5' RACE reads, TCRdb lists one record per CDR3 protein. The sample has approximately 500,000 distinct CDR3 sequences; over 9.5% are singletons. The sample consisted of blood, either unsorted or a sorted T cell fraction (not recorded which). These receptors were taken from a male donor with ankylosing spondylitis. Each CDR3 is given with its conserved first and last residue. D genes are given only for firm matches.

v_gene | d_gene | CDR3aa
TRBV20-1 | - | CSVKEPGGTEAFF
TRBV24-1 | TRBD2 | CATSDFSGRSTGELFF
TRBV5-4 | - | CASSLDIRNTEAFF
TRBV18 | TRBD1 | CASSPTGDTYNEQFF
TRBV12-3/TRBV12-4 | - | CASTRTTPDEQFF
TRBV20-1 | TRBD2 | CSARDGGRETQYF
TRBV12-3/TRBV12-4 | - | CASSPGATKYNEQFF
TRBV19 | TRBD2 | CASSVSGSRHEQFF
TRBV20-1 | TRBD2 | CSTSGTSGETQYF
TRBV7-9 | TRBD1 | CASSTPTGDYGYTF
TRBV7-9 | TRBD1 | CASSPGTGLGNEQFF
TRBV27 | - | CASSRAPVTDTQYF
TRBV20-1 | - | CSTAGLGDTDTQYF
TRBV15 | - | CATSRDLGGRLFF
TRBV5-4 | - | CASSPGSASVYEQYF
TRBV20-1 | TRBD2 | CSAPGTSLLEQFF
TRBV7-6 | TRBD1 | CASSPGPGGNNEQFF
TRBV20-1 | - | CSARGGGLTDTQYF
TRBV7-9 | TRBD2 | CASSQTSGLTKNIQYF
TRBV20-1 | TRBD1 | CSARVSDRGSYEQYF
TRBV12-3/TRBV12-4 | - | CASSLVEGREKLFF
TRBV11-2 | - | CASSSQAGSEKLFF
TRBV24-1 | - | CATSDTGAGAFF
TRBV29-1 | TRBD1 | CSVDSGQGSGEKLFF
TRBV20-1 | - | CSARDQRGATDTQYF
TRBV24-1 | - | CATSDPSEGAGELFF
TRBV12-3/TRBV12-4 | - | CASRGTLETQYF
TRBV7-8 | TRBD2 | CASSLAPQRGGLETQYF
TRBV18 | TRBD1 | CASSPPGTVNMNTEAFF
TRBV14 | - | CASSQGGLGEAFF
TRBV3-1 | - | CASSHRLNTGELFF
TRBV6-2/TRBV6-3 | TRBD2 | CASSYSSGVYNEQFF
TRBV19 | TRBD1 | CASSYMRGQDTQYF
TRBV20-1 | - | CSATKESSYNSPLHF
TRBV20-1 | TRBD1 | CSARGTGGRETQYF
TRBV20-1 | - | CSAGRQNTEAFF
TRBV20-1 | - | CSVNRDTYNEQFF
TRBV7-2 | - | CASSLSSGREKLFF
TRBV27 | TRBD2 | CASSLKVGLAGVYEQFF
TRBV29-1 | - | CSVVVSGTAYTGELFF
TRBV5-1 | - | CASSLGWGHGTEAFF
TRBV2 | TRBD2 | CASSPTSGSSYEQYF
TRBV19 | - | CASSIRGTVTGELFF
TRBV7-8 | TRBD2 | CASSVLAGIDTQYF
TRBV27 | - | CASSDTGSDEQYF